The TCR beta chain described here comes from a study of OX40 agonist ivuxolimab in advanced cancers. Study context: An agonistic anti-OX40 (CD134) antibody, ivuxolimab, was used to treat the patients. Having had anti-PD-1, anti-PD-L1 or anti-CTLA-4 therapy before was allowed, and roughly 40% had some.

Sequencing used immunoSEQ multiplex PCR; TCRdb keeps in-frame clones, though not all of them. The sample lists 55,000 to 65,000 clones; approximately 86% were seen once. V lost 6 bases, J lost 1 base, and 4 bases stayed unmatched. Germline V lookup: CDR1 MNHNS, CDR2 SASEGT. This CDR3 has 14 residues. Notes on this clone: The antigen remains unidentified.

Regarding the study as a whole: Relative to CD4+, CD8+ T cells held more expanded clones on average.

This sequence was found in an adult with an advanced solid tumor such as melanoma, head and neck, liver or kidney cancer. The material sequenced was CD4+ or CD8+ T cells sorted from blood, taken in a trial of the OX40 agonist ivuxolimab. The rearrangement uses TRBV6-1 and TRBJ2-7, with TRBD1 matching 9 bases. The CDR3 reads CASRRDRESYEQYF. Written as DNA, the CDR3 is TGTGCCAGCAGGCGGGACAGGGAATCCTACGAGCAGTACTTC.